This is a list of T cell receptor beta chains from one sample in a study of shared clonotypes between healthy human individuals. TCRdb keeps only in-frame clones here, not all; method: immunoSEQ multiplex PCR. The sample carries hundreds of thousands of clones, 74% recorded once. The material sequenced was memory CD4+ T cells sorted from blood. All receptors derive from a woman in her 30s in good health. Both conserved end residues are part of each CDR3. A D gene is named only where the DNA matches it firmly. Not every row has a clone size; where given, it reads once, few, many or a size class.

V,size,D,J,CDR3,DNA
TRBV7-2,few,TRBD1,TRBJ2-1,CASSIARGSYNEQFF,TGTGCCAGCAGCATCGCCAGGGGGTCCTACAATGAGCAGTTCTTC
TRBV5-6,once,TRBD1,TRBJ2-7,CASSWTDRDEQYF,TGTGCCAGCAGCTGGACCGACAGGGACGAGCAGTACTTC
TRBV11-3,.,.,TRBJ2-1,CASSLEGSNEQFF,TGTGCCAGCAGCTTAGAGGGATCCAATGAGCAGTTCTTC
TRBV6-1,few,.,TRBJ2-3,CASSEQTSTDTQYF,TGTGCCAGCAGTGAACAGACTAGCACAGATACGCAGTATTTT
TRBV6-5,.,.,TRBJ2-7,CASSYGLFGEQYF,TGTGCCAGCAGTTACGGCCTCTTTGGCGAGCAGTACTTC
TRBV7-2,.,TRBD2,TRBJ2-1,CASSPPGTRVPWEFF,TGTGCCAGCAGCCCCCCGGGGACTAGGGTGCCGTGGGAGTTCTTC
TRBV7-9,.,TRBD1,TRBJ1-4,CASSLRQGAYEKLFF,TGTGCCAGCAGCTTAAGGCAGGGGGCTTATGAAAAACTGTTTTTT
TRBV11-2,.,.,TRBJ2-3,CASSLTVQYF,TGTGCCAGCAGCTTGACTGTGCAGTATTTT
TRBV5-4,.,TRBD2,TRBJ2-7,CASSPGLAIEQYF,TGTGCCAGCAGCCCTGGACTAGCGATCGAGCAGTACTTC
TRBV10-2,.,.,TRBJ2-5,CASSEQRETQYF,TGCGCCAGCAGTGAGCAGAGGGAGACCCAGTACTTC
TRBV5-1,.,.,TRBJ1-1,CASSPQVRDTEGYTEAFF,TGCGCCAGCAGTCCACAAGTACGGGACACCGAAGGTTACACTGAAGCTTTCTTT
TRBV6-5,.,.,TRBJ2-3,CASLVADTQYF,TGTGCCAGTCTTGTGGCAGATACGCAGTATTTT
TRBV10-3,.,.,TRBJ2-7,CAISAGGSSYEQYF,TGTGCCATCAGTGCCGGGGGTAGCTCCTACGAGCAGTACTTC
TRBV7-6,few,.,TRBJ2-7,CASSLAENEQYF,TGTGCCAGCAGCTTAGCGGAGAACGAGCAGTACTTC
TRBV28,.,.,TRBJ2-1,CASSFFNNEQFF,TGTGCCAGCAGTTTTTTCAACAATGAGCAGTTCTTC
TRBV6-5,.,.,TRBJ2-3,CASSYSGPADTQYF,TGTGCCAGCAGTTACTCGGGACCGGCGGATACGCAGTATTTT
TRBV27,.,.,TRBJ1-2,CASSLWAGVGGYTF,TGTGCCAGCAGTCTTTGGGCCGGGGTAGGTGGCTACACCTTC
TRBV19,.,.,TRBJ2-3,CASSSGSTDTQYF,TGTGCCAGTAGTAGCGGGAGCACAGATACGCAGTATTTT
TRBV7-2,few,.,TRBJ1-5,CASSLEGGEPQHF,TGTGCCAGCAGCTTAGAAGGGGGAGAGCCCCAGCATTTT
TRBV5-1,.,.,TRBJ2-1,CASSTRVRDNEQFF,TGCGCCAGCAGCACCAGGGTTAGGGACAATGAGCAGTTCTTC
TRBV27,.,.,TRBJ1-2,CASSLSTDNYGYTF,TGTGCCAGCAGTTTATCGACAGATAACTATGGCTACACCTTC
TRBV5-1,.,.,TRBJ2-7,CASSPGDIASEQYF,TGCGCCAGCAGCCCGGGGGACATCGCATCCGAGCAGTACTTC
TRBV28,once,TRBD1,TRBJ2-3,CASSLWEQGADTQYF,TGTGCCAGCAGTTTATGGGAACAGGGGGCAGATACGCAGTATTTT
TRBV14,.,.,TRBJ2-2,CASSQDRRIRGGGELFF,TGTGCCAGCAGCCAAGATCGTCGGATCCGGGGCGGCGGGGAGCTGTTTTTT
TRBV7-3,.,.,TRBJ1-1,CASSNGRETEAFF,TGTGCCAGTTCGAATGGTAGAGAGACTGAAGCTTTCTTT
TRBV6-1,.,TRBD1,TRBJ1-2,CATSDRGNYGYTF,TGTGCCACCTCGGACAGGGGCAACTATGGCTACACCTTC
TRBV7-8,once,.,TRBJ2-7,CASSLDFGAGSYEQYF,TGTGCCAGCAGCTTAGATTTTGGGGCAGGATCCTACGAGCAGTACTTC
TRBV28,many,TRBD1,TRBJ1-1,CASSSADRVKAFF,TGTGCCAGCAGTTCAGCGGACAGGGTAAAAGCTTTCTTT
TRBV28,.,.,TRBJ1-5,CASIAHSSNQPQHF,TGTGCCAGCATCGCGCACAGTAGCAATCAGCCCCAGCATTTT
TRBV11-2,few,.,TRBJ2-1,CASSPRVGGNEQFF,TGTGCCAGCAGCCCGCGGGTAGGGGGAAATGAGCAGTTCTTC
TRBV10-3,.,.,TRBJ1-1,CAISESARGQTEAFF,TGTGCCATCAGTGAGTCGGCGAGGGGCCAGACTGAAGCTTTCTTT
TRBV21-1,.,.,TRBJ2-7,CASSDDGGKVEWQYF,TGTGCCAGCAGCGACGATGGGGGTAAGGTAGAGTGGCAGTACTTC
TRBV4-1,.,TRBD1,TRBJ1-1,CASSHMGAARGKTEAFF,TGCGCCAGCAGTCACATGGGGGCAGCCAGGGGGAAGACTGAAGCTTTCTTT
TRBV4-2,.,TRBD2,TRBJ2-6,CASSLAGGIGANVLTF,TGTGCCAGCAGCTTAGCGGGAGGTATTGGGGCCAACGTCCTGACTTTC
TRBV7-8,.,.,TRBJ1-5,CASSPKGWGSNQPQHF,TGTGCCAGCAGCCCAAAAGGGTGGGGTAGCAATCAGCCCCAGCATTTT
TRBV7-9,.,TRBD1,TRBJ1-1,CASSIWDSSGTEAFF,TGTGCCAGCAGCATTTGGGACAGTTCGGGCACTGAAGCTTTCTTT
TRBV18,.,.,TRBJ2-5,CASSPLRDFQETQYF,TGTGCCAGCTCACCACTCCGGGACTTTCAAGAGACCCAGTACTTC
TRBV6-1,.,.,TRBJ2-3,CASSRELSTDTQYF,TGTGCCAGCAGCCGGGAACTAAGCACAGATACGCAGTATTTT
TRBV7-2,.,TRBD1,TRBJ1-1,CASSLDGTGVAFF,TGTGCCAGCAGCTTAGATGGGACAGGGGTAGCTTTCTTT
TRBV28,.,TRBD1,TRBJ2-7,CASSSEGTVYEQYF,TGTGCCAGCAGCTCCGAAGGGACAGTCTACGAGCAGTACTTC
TRBV2,.,.,TRBJ1-1,CASSEVQGNTEAFF,TGTGCCAGCAGTGAAGTACAGGGGAACACTGAAGCTTTCTTT
TRBV6-5,.,.,TRBJ2-2,CASLPGEWSGELFF,TGTGCCAGCCTACCCGGGGAGTGGTCCGGGGAGCTGTTTTTT
TRBV14,.,TRBD2,TRBJ2-1,CASSRLAGGNNEQFF,TGTGCCAGCAGCCGCCTAGCGGGGGGTAACAATGAGCAGTTCTTC
TRBV6-1,.,TRBD1,TRBJ1-1,CASSERARGAEAFF,TGTGCCAGCAGTGAAAGAGCCAGGGGGGCTGAAGCTTTCTTT
TRBV19,many,TRBD1,TRBJ1-5,CASAPKQGAPYSNQPQHF,TGTGCCAGCGCTCCCAAACAGGGGGCTCCTTATAGCAATCAGCCCCAGCATTTT
TRBV2,few,.,TRBJ2-2,CASSGERPDTGELFF,TGTGCCAGCAGTGGAGAGCGGCCAGACACCGGGGAGCTGTTTTTT
TRBV6-6,.,.,TRBJ1-1,CASSQQESAEAFF,TGTGCCAGCAGCCAACAGGAGAGCGCTGAAGCTTTCTTT
TRBV6-1,.,TRBD2,TRBJ2-7,CASSPRQRDYEQYF,TGTGCCAGCAGTCCTAGACAGCGGGATTACGAGCAGTACTTC
TRBV28,.,.,TRBJ1-1,CASSLLGLGTEAFF,TGTGCCAGCAGTTTATTGGGGTTGGGCACTGAAGCTTTCTTT
TRBV21-1,.,.,TRBJ2-5,CASSKGLLQRTQYF,TGTGCCAGCAGCAAAGGACTCCTCCAGAGAACCCAGTACTTC
TRBV28,once,TRBD2,TRBJ2-5,CASSPGLAEPPYF,TGTGCCAGCAGTCCGGGACTAGCGGAGCCTCCGTACTTC
TRBV14,.,.,TRBJ2-2,CASSPDPGSLTFNTGELFF,TGTGCCAGCAGCCCCGATCCGGGCAGCCTTACCTTTAACACCGGGGAGCTGTTTTTT
TRBV6-6,.,.,TRBJ1-5,CASNGQANQPQHF,TGTGCCAGTAACGGGCAGGCGAATCAGCCCCAGCATTTT
TRBV20-1,.,.,TRBJ1-2,CSASYVGGYTF,TGCAGTGCTAGTTATGTGGGGGGCTACACCTTC
TRBV27,few,.,TRBJ1-4,CASSLSGQSATNEKLFF,TGTGCCAGCAGTTTATCTGGACAGTCTGCAACTAATGAAAAACTGTTTTTT
TRBV7-8,.,.,TRBJ2-1,CASSPRDGNNEQFF,TGTGCCAGCAGCCCCAGGGACGGAAACAATGAGCAGTTCTTC
TRBV7-8,few,.,TRBJ2-3,CASSLGVIVFNTDTQYF,TGTGCCAGCAGCTTAGGAGTAATCGTATTCAACACAGATACGCAGTATTTT
TRBV19,.,.,TRBJ2-5,CASSMTREETQYF,TGTGCCAGTAGTATGACCAGGGAAGAGACCCAGTACTTC